This T cell receptor beta chain comes out of a study of cytomegalovirus exposure and HLA in healthy donors. Primers: 60 Vbeta forward and 13 Jbeta reverse. The repertoire was sequenced with immunoSEQ multiplex PCR; TCRdb's copy has only in-frame clones and lacks some. The sample includes around 130,000 clones, 80% of them seen just once. Study-wide findings and caveats: DRB1 showed the most TCR associations and HLA-C the fewest in a later analysis, as rates varied by HLA locus. Rarity characterized most TCR sequences, yet some public TCRs appeared in many donors. TCR beta V- and J-gene trimming, according to a later analysis, was linked to a missense DCLRE1C variant. Data from an earlier analysis indicated that most TCR beta V segments were productive either about 87% or about 30% of the time.

As regards this clone: The antigen remains unidentified.

The length of the CDR3 is 14 residues. V lost 4 bases to trimming and J lost 7 bases; unmatched junction nucleotides: 8. The germline CDR1 and CDR2 sequences are SGHRS and YFSETQ. This clonotype was sampled from a young man in good health and CMV-seronegative. The genes are TRBV5-1 and TRBJ1-1; 9 bases agree with TRBD1. Sequenced sample: PBMCs. CDR3 residues: CASSPRTGGYEAFF. The CDR3 DNA follows: TGCGCCAGCAGCCCTCGAACAGGGGGCTATGAAGCTTTCTTT.